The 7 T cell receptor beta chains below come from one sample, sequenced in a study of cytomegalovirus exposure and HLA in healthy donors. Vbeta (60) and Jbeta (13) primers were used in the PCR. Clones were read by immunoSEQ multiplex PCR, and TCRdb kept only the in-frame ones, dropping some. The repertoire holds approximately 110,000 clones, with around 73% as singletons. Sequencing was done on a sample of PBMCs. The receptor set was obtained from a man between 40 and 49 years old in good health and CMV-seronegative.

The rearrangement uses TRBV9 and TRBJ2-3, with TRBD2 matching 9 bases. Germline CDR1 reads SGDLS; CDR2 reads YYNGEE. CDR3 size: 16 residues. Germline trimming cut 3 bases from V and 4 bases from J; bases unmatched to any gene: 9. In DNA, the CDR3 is TGTGCCAGCAGCGAAAACGCGGGGGGGAGGTCAGATACGCAGTATTTT. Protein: CASSENAGGRSDTQYF.

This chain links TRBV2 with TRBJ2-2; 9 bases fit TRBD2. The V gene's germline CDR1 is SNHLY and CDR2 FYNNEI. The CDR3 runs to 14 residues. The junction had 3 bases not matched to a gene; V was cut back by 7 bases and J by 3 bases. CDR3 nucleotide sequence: TGTGCCAGCACTAGCGGGGCCTACACCGGGGAGCTGTTTTTT. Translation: CASTSGAYTGELFF.

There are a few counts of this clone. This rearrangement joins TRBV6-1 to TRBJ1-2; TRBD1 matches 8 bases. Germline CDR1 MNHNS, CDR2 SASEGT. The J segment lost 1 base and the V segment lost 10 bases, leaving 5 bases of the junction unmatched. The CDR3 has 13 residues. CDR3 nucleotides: TGTGCCACGGCGACAGGGGATAACTATGGCTACACCTTC. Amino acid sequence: CATATGDNYGYTF.

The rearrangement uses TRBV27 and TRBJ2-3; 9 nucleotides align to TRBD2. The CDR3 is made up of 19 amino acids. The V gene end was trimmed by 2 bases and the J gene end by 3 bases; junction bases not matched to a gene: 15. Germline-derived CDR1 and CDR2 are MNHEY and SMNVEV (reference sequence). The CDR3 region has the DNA TGTGCCAGCAGTTTAAACCCCGGCCTACTAAGCGGGGGGACAGATACGCAGTATTTT. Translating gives CASSLNPGLLSGGTDTQYF.

CDR3 amino acids: CASSKELAVVGQYF. The CDR3 DNA follows: TGTGCCAGCAGCAAAGAACTAGCGGTGGTCGGGCAGTACTTC. The chain carries TRBV9 and TRBJ2-5; 8 positions agree with TRBD2. There are 14 residues in the CDR3. J lost 11 bases, V lost 4 bases, and 13 bases had no gene match. The V gene's germline CDR1 is SGDLS and CDR2 YYNGEE.

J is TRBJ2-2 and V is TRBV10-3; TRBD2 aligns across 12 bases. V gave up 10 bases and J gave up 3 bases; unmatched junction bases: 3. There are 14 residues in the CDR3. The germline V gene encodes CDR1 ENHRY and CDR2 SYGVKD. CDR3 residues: CATGTSGYTGELFF. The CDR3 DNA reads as TGTGCCACCGGGACTAGCGGGTACACCGGGGAGCTGTTTTTT.

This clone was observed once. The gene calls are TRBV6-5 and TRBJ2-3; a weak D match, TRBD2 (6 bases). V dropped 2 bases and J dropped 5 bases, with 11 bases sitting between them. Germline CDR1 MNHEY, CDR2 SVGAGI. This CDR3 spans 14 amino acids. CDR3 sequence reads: CASSYRLGGDTQYF. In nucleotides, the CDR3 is TGTGCCAGCAGTTACCGACTCGGGGGAGATACGCAGTATTTT.